Each of the 8 T cell receptor beta chains below was sequenced from the same sample in a study of technical replicates of blood from several donors. Profiled with immunoSEQ multiplex PCR; TCRdb holds only in-frame clones, not every one. The table includes 60,000 to 85,000 clones, approximately 94% detected once. The sequenced sample consisted of T cells isolated from PBMCs. These receptors came from a human donor in good health.

The rearrangement joins TRBV29-1 to TRBJ2-7; weak D call: TRBD1 (7 bases). The CDR3 has 13 amino acids. Germline-derived CDR1 and CDR2 are SQVTM and ANQGSEA. V gave up 3 bases and J gave up 5 bases, with 14 bases separating them. CDR3 in amino acids: CSVDKEGAHEQYF. The CDR3 nucleotides read TGCAGCGTTGATAAGGAGGGGGCCCACGAGCAGTACTTC.

The chain couples TRBV6-5 to TRBJ1-5, with 8 bases fitting TRBD1. Unmatched junction bases numbered 8, after V lost 6 bases and J lost 4 bases. This CDR3 spans 15 amino acids. Germline V gives CDR1 MNHEY, CDR2 SVGAGI. Written as DNA, the CDR3 is TGTGCCAGCAGCCCTGGGGACAGGTCAAATCAGCCCCAGCATTTT. This sequence encodes CASSPGDRSNQPQHF.

The chain employs TRBV19 and TRBJ1-5; D is possibly TRBD1 (5 bases). This CDR3 contains 17 residues. V lost 3 bases and J 7 bases, leaving 22 bases between the germline ends. Germline V gene sequence: CDR1 LNHDA, CDR2 SQIVND (reference sequence). CDR3 nucleotides: TGTGCCAGTAGTATTCTTAACCCCGGTCGGGGGTCCCAGCCCCAGCATTTT. As protein: CASSILNPGRGSQPQHF.

This rearrangement joins TRBV19 to TRBJ1-1; D gene unclear. The CDR3 totals 12 residues. Germline V gene data show CDR1 as LNHDA and CDR2 as SQIVND (reference sequence). V was clipped by 8 bases and J by 3 bases, with 10 bases between them. In DNA form, the CDR3 reads TGTGCCAGTGCTGAGGAGTACACTGAAGCTTTCTTT. Protein sequence: CASAEEYTEAFF.

This chain joins TRBV11-2 and TRBJ2-3, with 7 bases aligning to TRBD2. Germline V gene lookup returns CDR1 SGHAT and CDR2 FQNNGV. This CDR3 comprises 15 residues. The trim removed 2 bases at V and 0 bases at J, leaving 2 bases unmatched. CDR3 sequence: CASSLLAASTDTQYF. The DNA of the CDR3 is TGTGCCAGCAGCTTACTAGCGGCTAGCACAGATACGCAGTATTTT.

The chain uses TRBV13 and TRBJ2-3, with 7 bases aligning to TRBD2. V lost 1 base and J lost 0; bases outside the gene matches: 4. This CDR3 region has 16 residues. Germline CDR1 and CDR2: PRHDT and FYEKMQ (reference sequence). As DNA, the CDR3 is TGTGCCAGCAGCTTAGCGGGAGGTTCTAGCACAGATACGCAGTATTTT. It codes for CASSLAGGSSTDTQYF.

V is TRBV7-2 and J is TRBJ2-3; 7 bases are a match to TRBD1. Germline CDR1 and CDR2: SGHTA and FQGNSA. Germline trimming cut 3 bases from V and 6 bases from J; bases unmatched to any gene: 15. The CDR3 runs 17 residues. CDR3 protein: CASSFIIKRGRRDTQYF. In DNA form, the CDR3 reads TGTGCCAGCAGCTTTATCATAAAAAGGGGGCGCAGGGATACGCAGTATTTT.

The rearrangement uses TRBV9 and TRBJ2-1; D not resolved. The CDR3 has 13 amino acids. Germline V gives CDR1 SGDLS, CDR2 YYNGEE. V lost 5 bases and J lost 5, with 11 bases in between. The CDR3, as DNA: TGTGCCAGCAGTGGCCCTCTAGACAATGAGCAGTTCTTC. The encoded protein is CASSGPLDNEQFF.